This T cell receptor (beta chain) was documented in a study of T-cell memory formation after mild COVID-19. On the study more broadly: For the most part, TCR clusters were specific to one donor. General study points: There was a balanced CD4/CD8 profile in clones contracting day 15 to 85, and later expanders leaned CD4+. Some clones that responded were present in memory (sampled pre-infection), which suggests cross-reactive memory joined.

Constant-segment primers served in 5'RACE that generated TCR alpha and TCR beta cDNA libraries bearing sample barcodes and UMIs. TCRdb processed the 5' RACE reads anew with MiXCR; each CDR3 protein has one entry. The sample holds about 270,000 distinct CDR3 sequences, 15% to 20% seen once. The CDR3 totals 16 residues. Trimming took off 1 base at V and 4 bases at J, with 16 bases between the two ends. Germline assignment: CDR1 SGHTA and CDR2 FQGNSA. The sample holds a few counts of this clonotype. Its target is not known. This receptor was identified in a man aged 18 to 29 who had mild COVID-19 (a few samples of this study predate the infection). Cell type and time point are not known. The sequenced sample consisted of PBMCs or a T cell subset sorted from them (not recorded which). The V gene is TRBV7-2, the J gene TRBJ1-2, with D possibly being TRBD1 (5 bases). CDR3 region: CASSLDGRRQPYGYTF. CDR3 in DNA: TGTGCCAGCAGCTTAGATGGTCGTCGACAGCCCTATGGCTACACCTTC.